A single sample is the source of the 25 T cell receptor beta chains below, sequenced in a study of technical replicates of blood from several donors. Assay: immunoSEQ multiplex PCR; the TCRdb copy retains only in-frame clones and omits some. The sample includes 13,000 or so clones, 85% to 95% of them seen just once. The specimen sequenced was PBMCs. The receptors derive from a human donor in good health.

The chain combines TRBV2 with TRBJ2-5; a possible D gene is TRBD2 (6 bases). Germline CDR1 SNHLY, CDR2 FYNNEI. The germline V and J ends were trimmed by 1 base and 5 bases, with 8 bases remaining between them. This CDR3 contains 13 residues. The CDR3 sequence is CASSEGGRETQYF. Here the CDR3 DNA reads TGTGCCAGCAGTGAAGGTGGGAGGGAGACCCAGTACTTC. The full variable domain, rest sourced from reference TRBV2 and TRBJ2-5, is EPEVTQTPSHQVTQMGQEVILRCVPISNHLYFYWYRQILGQKVEFLVSFYNNEISEKSEIFDDQFSVERPDGSNFTLKIRSTKLEDSAMYFCASSEGGRETQYFGPGTRLLVL.

CDR3 nucleotide sequence: TGCGCCAGCAGCCTGGTACGAAGCGCCCAGGGCACTGAAGCTTTCTTT. Protein: CASSLVRSAQGTEAFF. J is TRBJ1-1 and V is TRBV5-1; possible D gene TRBD1, 5 bases. Germline CDR1 reads SGHRS; CDR2 reads YFSETQ. The CDR3 covers 16 residues. Trimming removed 4 bases from V and 4 bases from J, with 20 bases in between.

The CDR3: CASSGGTGGFSNQPQHF. In nucleotides, the CDR3 is TGTGCCAGCAGTGGAGGGACAGGGGGCTTCAGCAATCAGCCCCAGCATTTT. The chain is built from TRBV6-1 and TRBJ1-5, with 12 positions matching TRBD1. The CDR3 loop spans 17 amino acids. J was trimmed by 1 base and V by 4 bases; bases with no gene match: 5. In germline, CDR1 is MNHNS, CDR2 SASEGT.

The rearrangement uses TRBV4-1 and TRBJ2-1, with TRBD2 identical over 11 bases. The CDR3 consists of 18 residues. Losses at the gene ends were 0 bases for V and 7 bases for J; bases not matched to a gene: 11. Germline values: CDR1 MGHRA, CDR2 YSYEKL. This chain's CDR3 is CASSQDPGSGRAGNEQFF. CDR3 DNA: TGCGCCAGCAGCCAAGATCCTGGTAGCGGGAGGGCCGGGAATGAGCAGTTCTTC.

J is TRBJ2-7 and V is TRBV27; D might be TRBD1 (5 bases). The CDR3 length is 15 residues. The germline V gene has CDR1 MNHEY and CDR2 SMNVEV (reference sequence). With 5 bases removed from V and 6 bases from J, the gap between germline ends came to 20 bases. The CDR3 DNA follows: TGTGCCAGCAGTCTCCGGTCGGGCAGGGTAGCCGAGCAGTACTTC. Translation: CASSLRSGRVAEQYF.

The chain recombines TRBV9 with TRBJ2-1, with unresolved D. This CDR3 has 15 residues. V shed 0 bases and J shed 2 bases, with 9 bases lying between them. Germline V CDR1 and CDR2: SGDLS, YYNGEE. The CDR3 sequence is CASSVGLETYNEQFF. The CDR3, as DNA: TGTGCCAGCAGCGTAGGACTTGAGACCTACAATGAGCAGTTCTTC.

This clone was picked up one time. The J gene is TRBJ2-7, the V gene TRBV25-1, with 7 bases lining up with TRBD1. The CDR3 is 12 residues long. J was trimmed by 6 bases and V by 1 base; bases with no gene match: 0. Germline loops: CDR1 MGHDK, CDR2 SYGVNS. The CDR3 reads CASSESGGEQYF. CDR3 sequence (DNA): TGTGCCAGCAGTGAATCAGGGGGCGAGCAGTACTTC.

This clone was seen just once. The chain is built from TRBV7-9 and TRBJ2-7; 8 bases match TRBD2. The CDR3 sequence is 12 residues long. With 5 bases clipped from V and 9 bases from J, the junction kept 6 bases outside the gene matches. Germline values: CDR1 SEHNR, CDR2 FQNEAQ (reference sequence). Here the CDR3 DNA reads TGTGCCAGCAGCCCGTCCGGGGGGGGGCAGTACTTC. As protein: CASSPSGGGQYF.

J is TRBJ2-5 and V is TRBV5-1; D perhaps matches TRBD1 (5 bases). The germline gives CDR1 SGHRS, CDR2 YFSETQ. The CDR3 length is 15 residues. The V gene lost 2 bases and the J gene lost 3 bases, with 14 bases spanning the gap. The CDR3 sequence: CASSFIGVKEETQYF. CDR3 DNA sequence: TGCGCCAGCAGCTTTATAGGGGTGAAAGAAGAGACCCAGTACTTC.

The chain recombines TRBV5-1 with TRBJ2-7, with 8 nucleotides matching TRBD2. The CDR3 has 14 residues. Germline CDR1 reads SGHRS; CDR2 reads YFSETQ. Trimming cost V 4 bases and J 6 bases; bases outside gene matches: 9. The CDR3 here is CASSDSGTSGEQYF. In DNA, the CDR3 is TGCGCCAGCAGCGATAGCGGGACCTCCGGCGAGCAGTACTTC.

The chain links TRBV11-2 to TRBJ2-1; 7 bases fit TRBD2. After removal of 5 bases from V and 7 bases from J, the junction contained 8 bases not matched to a gene. Germline V gene sequence: CDR1 SGHAT, CDR2 FQNNGV. CDR3 length equals 14 residues. For the CDR3, the DNA is TGTGCCAGCAGCGCCTTGGCGGGAGATAATGAGCAGTTCTTC. The encoded protein is CASSALAGDNEQFF.

The chain has TRBV10-1 and TRBJ1-3, with 9 bases identical to TRBD1. The CDR3 has 15 amino acids. V dropped 3 bases and J dropped 8; count of bases not matched to a gene: 8. Germline lookup yields CDR1 WNHNN and CDR2 SYGVQD (reference sequence). The CDR3 nucleotides read TGCGCCAGCAGTGACGGGACAGGGTCGAAACACACCATATATTTT. Protein: CASSDGTGSKHTIYF.

This chain uses TRBV10-3 with TRBJ2-5; 10 bases match TRBD1. Germline V lookup: CDR1 ENHRY, CDR2 SYGVKD. This CDR3 region has 16 residues. V dropped 5 bases and J dropped 2; count of bases not matched to a gene: 8. This CDR3 is CAISPGVGQGQETQYF. In DNA, the CDR3 is TGTGCCATCAGTCCGGGGGTGGGACAGGGGCAAGAGACCCAGTACTTC.

The gene calls are TRBV15 and TRBJ2-5; D might be TRBD2 (6 bases). V was shortened by 1 base and J by 4 bases, with 13 bases between the two germline ends. Per the germline V gene, CDR1 is LNHNV and CDR2 is YYDKDF (reference sequence). CDR3 length: 15 residues. The CDR3 loop is CATSRVPGRTETQYF. CDR3 nucleotide sequence: TGTGCCACCAGCAGAGTCCCGGGGAGGACAGAGACCCAGTACTTC.

The CDR3, as DNA: TGTGCCAGCCCCCCGAGCGGGCTAGCGGGAAGGGATGAGCAGTTCTTC. Translation gives CASPPSGLAGRDEQFF. V and J are TRBV7-2 and TRBJ2-1, with 9 positions matching TRBD2. CDR1 and CDR2 (germline): SGHTA, FQGNSA. V was pared by 8 bases and J by 8 bases, with 16 bases of the junction left unmatched. This CDR3 comprises 16 residues.

The J gene is TRBJ2-1, the V gene TRBV5-1; a weak D match, TRBD2 (5 bases). Germline CDR1 is SGHRS and CDR2 is YFSETQ. This CDR3 comprises 15 residues. The V end lost 4 bases, the J end lost 1 base, and 12 bases lay between the germline ends. CDR3 protein: CASSPMTTSYNEQFF. Written as DNA, the CDR3 is TGCGCCAGCAGCCCGATGACTACTTCCTACAATGAGCAGTTCTTC.

This clone was detected once. The rearrangement links TRBV6-6 to TRBJ2-5; D is ambiguous. There are 11 residues in the CDR3. Trimming stripped 5 bases from V and 5 bases from J, with 6 bases between. In germline, CDR1 is MNHNY, CDR2 SVGAGI (reference sequence). Written as DNA, the CDR3 is TGTGCCAGCAGTGTACGGGAGACCCAGTACTTC. Its translation is CASSVRETQYF.

This chain uses TRBV28 with TRBJ2-3; weak D call: TRBD2 (5 bases). Germline loops: CDR1 MDHEN, CDR2 SYDVKM. Trimming pared 4 bases from V and 2 bases from J, leaving 25 bases between. The CDR3 has 19 residues. CDR3 nucleotide sequence: TGTGCCAGCAGTTCGCCAGGCCTTGGACTCAAAGGAGCCACAGATACGCAGTATTTT. Residues: CASSSPGLGLKGATDTQYF.

The rearrangement links TRBV30 to TRBJ1-5; D call uncertain. V shed 1 base and J shed 0 bases, with 10 bases lying between them. The CDR3 runs 15 residues. CDR1 and CDR2 from the germline V gene are GTSNPN and SVGIG (reference sequence). The CDR3 protein is CAWSAGYDSNQPQHF. DNA for the CDR3: TGTGCCTGGAGTGCCGGGTACGATAGCAATCAGCCCCAGCATTTT. The variable domain in full, completed from reference TRBV30 and TRBJ1-5, reads SQTIHQWPATLVQPVGSPLSLECTVEGTSNPNLYWYRQAAGRGLQLLFYSVGIGQISSEVPQNLSASRPQDRQFILSSKKLLLSDSGFYLCAWSAGYDSNQPQHFGDGTRLSIL.

This clone was observed a single time. V is TRBV27 and J is TRBJ2-2; 7 nucleotides match TRBD2. The CDR3 length is 17 residues. Germline assignment: CDR1 MNHEY and CDR2 SMNVEV (reference sequence). Trimming cost V 5 bases and J 0 bases; bases outside gene matches: 9. CDR3 protein: CASSQAGMVPNTGELFF. The CDR3 DNA reads TGTGCCAGCAGTCAAGCGGGAATGGTACCGAACACCGGGGAGCTGTTTTTT.

The chain's CDR3 is CASRREALKYGSNEQFF. The CDR3 nucleotides read TGTGCCAGCAGACGGGAGGCTCTCAAATATGGTTCCAATGAGCAGTTCTTC. The V and J genes are TRBV28 and TRBJ2-1; 7 nucleotides match TRBD2. This CDR3 comprises 17 residues. Germline V gene lookup returns CDR1 MDHEN and CDR2 SYDVKM. With V trimmed by 6 bases and J by 6 bases, 17 bases remained unmatched.

The chain carries TRBV5-6 and TRBJ1-5; D gene ambiguous. Germline V lookup: CDR1 SGHDT, CDR2 YYEEEE. Trimming took 0 bases from V and 2 from J, leaving 6 bases between them. This CDR3 comprises 14 residues. The CDR3 loop is CASSLGGGNQPQHF. The CDR3, as DNA: TGTGCCAGCAGCTTGGGAGGTGGCAATCAGCCCCAGCATTTT.

The CDR3 spells CASSPQGEKAFF. The CDR3 nucleotides read TGTGCCAGCAGCCCACAGGGGGAGAAAGCTTTCTTT. The chain combines TRBV7-9 with TRBJ1-1, with 8 bases fitting TRBD1. The V segment lost 5 bases and the J segment 9 bases; nucleotides outside the gene matches: 5. Germline V gene sequence: CDR1 SEHNR, CDR2 FQNEAQ (reference sequence). The CDR3 totals 12 residues.

The rearrangement links TRBV13 to TRBJ2-3; the match to TRBD2 covers 9 bases. The V gene's germline CDR1 is PRHDT and CDR2 FYEKMQ (reference sequence). This CDR3 contains 14 residues. Losses at the gene ends were 5 bases for V and 4 bases for J; bases not matched to a gene: 4. The CDR3 loop is CASSRRGGADTQYF. In nucleotides, the CDR3 is TGTGCCAGCAGCCGGCGGGGGGGGGCAGATACGCAGTATTTT. The variable domain in full, with the rest retrieved from reference TRBV13 and TRBJ2-3, is AAGVIQSPRHLIKEKRETATLKCYPIPRHDTVYWYQQGPGQDPQFLISFYEKMQSDKGSIPDRFSAQQFSDYHSELNMSSLELGDSALYFCASSRRGGADTQYFGPGTRLTVL.

The V and J genes are TRBV4-1 and TRBJ2-1; D possibly corresponds to TRBD2 (6 bases). Per the germline V gene, CDR1 is MGHRA and CDR2 is YSYEKL. This CDR3 is built from 16 residues. V was cut by 0 bases and J by 2 bases, with 11 bases left in between. The CDR3 DNA sequence: TGCGCCAGCAGCCAAGATCGGGGGTTTACCTACAATGAGCAGTTCTTC. Encoded protein: CASSQDRGFTYNEQFF.